This T cell receptor (beta chain) was identified during a study of vaccination and CD4 T cells after COVID-19. Across the whole study: Overlapping spike peptides of SARS-CoV-2, HCoV-NL63, HCoV-OC43 and HCoV-229E stimulated the cells.

A remark on this clonotype: Its antigen is not known.

V was clipped by 5 bases and J by 6 bases; unmatched bases: 7. CDR3 size: 14 residues. Germline CDR1 reads SEHNR; CDR2 reads FQNEAQ (reference sequence). Treatment described: approximately 10-day PBMC culture with coronavirus spike peptide pools or control peptides (ViraFEST assay). The Oncomine TCR Beta short-read assay sequenced DNA from cultured CD4+ T cells. TCRdb passed the PCR reads through MiXCR, listing each CDR3 protein once. The table shows around 13,000 distinct CDR3 sequences, with 21% occurring only once. The TCR originated in a human donor with COVID-19. Sequences were obtained from cultured CD4+ T cells from blood. V usage is TRBV7-9 and J usage is TRBJ1-1, with TRBD1 identical over 9 bases. The chain's CDR3 is CASSPRQGEAEAFF. The CDR3 nucleotides read TGTGCCAGCAGCCCACGACAGGGGGAAGCTGAAGCTTTCTTT.